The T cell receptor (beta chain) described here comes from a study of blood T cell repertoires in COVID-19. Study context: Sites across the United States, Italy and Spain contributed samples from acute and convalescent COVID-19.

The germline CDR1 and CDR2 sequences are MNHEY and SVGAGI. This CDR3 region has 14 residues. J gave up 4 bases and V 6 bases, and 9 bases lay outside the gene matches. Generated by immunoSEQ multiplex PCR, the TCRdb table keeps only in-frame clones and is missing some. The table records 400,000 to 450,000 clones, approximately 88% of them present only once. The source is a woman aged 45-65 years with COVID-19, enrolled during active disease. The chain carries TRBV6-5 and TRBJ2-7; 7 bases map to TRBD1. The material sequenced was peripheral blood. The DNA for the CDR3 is TGTGCCAGCAGAACCGGGACAGCCTTATACGAGCAGTACTTC. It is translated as CASRTGTALYEQYF.